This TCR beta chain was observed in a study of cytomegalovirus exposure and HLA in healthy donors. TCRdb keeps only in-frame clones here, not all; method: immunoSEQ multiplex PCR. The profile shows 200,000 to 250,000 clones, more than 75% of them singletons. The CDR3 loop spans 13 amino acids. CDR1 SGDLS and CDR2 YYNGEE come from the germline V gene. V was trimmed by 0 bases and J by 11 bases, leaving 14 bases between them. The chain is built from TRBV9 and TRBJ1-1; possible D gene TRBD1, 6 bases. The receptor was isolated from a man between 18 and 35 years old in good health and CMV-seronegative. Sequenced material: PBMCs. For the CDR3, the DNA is TGTGCCAGCAGCGTAGAGGGGGATCGAGTCGCTTTCTTT. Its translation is CASSVEGDRVAFF.